This T cell receptor (beta chain) was sequenced in a study of shared clonotypes between healthy human individuals. Measured with immunoSEQ multiplex PCR; TCRdb has only the in-frame clones, and not every one. The table includes about 680,000 clones, about 91% detected once. Only CD45RO-negative cells positively selected for CCR7 counted as naive CD8 cells, so terminally differentiated effector memory CD45RA+ cells were excluded. Germline V lookup: CDR1 SEHNR, CDR2 FQNEAQ (reference sequence). This CDR3 spans 15 amino acids. On this clone: Its antigen is still unknown. Mismatch with germline at one junction end may stem from a read error.

Findings and limits, study-wide: Represented diversity (both genetic and exposure-history) was limited by the small number of donors.

This sequence was found in a man younger than 45 in good health. Input material: naive CD8+ T cells sorted from blood. This chain links TRBV7-9 with TRBJ2-7, with 10 bases lining up with TRBD2. CDR3 amino acids: CASSPLAGEAYEQYF. As DNA, the CDR3 is TGCGCCAGCAGCCCGCTAGCGGGAGAGGCCTACGAGCAGTACTTC. The complete variable domain, with remaining parts taken from reference TRBV7-9 and TRBJ2-7, reads DTGVSQNPRHKITKRGQNVTFRCDPISEHNRLYWYRQTLGQGPEFLTYFQNEAQLEKSRLLSDRFSAERPKGSFSTLEIQRTEQGDSAMYLCASSPLAGEAYEQYFGPGTRLTVT.